This T cell receptor beta chain was sequenced in a study of cytomegalovirus exposure and HLA in healthy donors. With 60 Vbeta and 13 Jbeta primers, the PCR was carried out. Clones were sequenced by immunoSEQ multiplex PCR, and TCRdb holds only the in-frame ones, with some missing. The sample records 90,000 to 120,000 clones, 75% to 80% being singletons. Germline V gene sequence: CDR1 SGDLS, CDR2 YYNGEE. The CDR3 contains 17 residues. Trimming stripped 2 bases from V and 5 bases from J, with 20 bases between. This clone has just a few counts. Input material: PBMCs. The receptor's source is a man between 60 and 70 years old in good health and CMV-seropositive. The rearrangement links TRBV9 to TRBJ2-1, with a weak D call TRBD2 (7 bases). This CDR3 is CASSVAGGGGPDNEQFF. In DNA, the CDR3 is TGTGCCAGCAGCGTGGCCGGGGGCGGGGGACCCGACAATGAGCAGTTCTTC.